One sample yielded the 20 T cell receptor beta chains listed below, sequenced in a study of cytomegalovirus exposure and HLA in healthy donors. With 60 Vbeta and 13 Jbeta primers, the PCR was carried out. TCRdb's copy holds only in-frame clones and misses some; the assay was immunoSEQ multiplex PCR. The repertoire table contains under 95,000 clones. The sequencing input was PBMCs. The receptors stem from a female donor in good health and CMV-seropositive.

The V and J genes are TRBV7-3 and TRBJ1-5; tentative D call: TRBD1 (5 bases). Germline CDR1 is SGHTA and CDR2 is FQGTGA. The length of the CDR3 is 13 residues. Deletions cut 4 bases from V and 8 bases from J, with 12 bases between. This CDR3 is CASSSAGNKPQHF. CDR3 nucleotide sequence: TGTGCCAGCAGCTCGGCAGGGAATAAGCCCCAGCATTTT.

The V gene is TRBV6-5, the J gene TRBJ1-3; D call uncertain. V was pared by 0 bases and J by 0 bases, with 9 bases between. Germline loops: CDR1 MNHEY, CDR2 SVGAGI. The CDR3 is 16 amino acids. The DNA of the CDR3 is TGTGCCAGCAGTTACTCCTCAGGTGTCTCTGGAAACACCATATATTTT. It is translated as CASSYSSGVSGNTIYF.

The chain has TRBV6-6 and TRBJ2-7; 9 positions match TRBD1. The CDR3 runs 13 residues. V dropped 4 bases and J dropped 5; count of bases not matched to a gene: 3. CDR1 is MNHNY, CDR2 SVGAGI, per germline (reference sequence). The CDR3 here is CASSSRTGDEQYF. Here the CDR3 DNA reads TGTGCCAGCAGTTCAAGGACAGGGGACGAGCAGTACTTC.

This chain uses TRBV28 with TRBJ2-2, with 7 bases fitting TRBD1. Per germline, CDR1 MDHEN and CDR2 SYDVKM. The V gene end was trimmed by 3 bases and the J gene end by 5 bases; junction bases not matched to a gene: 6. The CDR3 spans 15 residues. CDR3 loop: CASSLRGGSTGELFF. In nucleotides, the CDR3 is TGTGCCAGCAGTTTGCGAGGGGGCTCTACCGGGGAGCTGTTTTTT.

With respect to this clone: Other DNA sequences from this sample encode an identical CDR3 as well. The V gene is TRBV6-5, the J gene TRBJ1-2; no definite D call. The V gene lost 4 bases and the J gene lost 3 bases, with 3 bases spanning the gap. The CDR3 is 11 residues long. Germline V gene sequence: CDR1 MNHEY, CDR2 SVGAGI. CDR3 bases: TGTGCCAGCAGTTCTGACTATGGCTACACCTTC. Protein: CASSSDYGYTF.

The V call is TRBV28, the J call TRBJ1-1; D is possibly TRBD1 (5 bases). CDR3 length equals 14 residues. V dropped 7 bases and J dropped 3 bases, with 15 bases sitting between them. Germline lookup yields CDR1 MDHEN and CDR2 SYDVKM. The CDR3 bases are TGTGCCAGCATCAACCAAGTAGGGGACACTGAAGCTTTCTTT. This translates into CASINQVGDTEAFF.

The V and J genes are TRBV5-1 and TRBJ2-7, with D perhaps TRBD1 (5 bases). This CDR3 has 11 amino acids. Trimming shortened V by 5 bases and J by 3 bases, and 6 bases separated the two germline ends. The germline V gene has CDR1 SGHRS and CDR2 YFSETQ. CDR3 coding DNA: TGCGCCAGCAGGGACAACTACGAGCAGTACTTC. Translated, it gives CASRDNYEQYF.

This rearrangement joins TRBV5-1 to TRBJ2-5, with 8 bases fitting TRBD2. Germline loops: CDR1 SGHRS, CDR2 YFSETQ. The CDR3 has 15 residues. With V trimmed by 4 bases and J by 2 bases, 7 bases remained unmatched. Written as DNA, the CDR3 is TGCGCCAGCAGCCGGGGGGGGGCCGGGCAAGAGACCCAGTACTTC. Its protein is CASSRGGAGQETQYF.

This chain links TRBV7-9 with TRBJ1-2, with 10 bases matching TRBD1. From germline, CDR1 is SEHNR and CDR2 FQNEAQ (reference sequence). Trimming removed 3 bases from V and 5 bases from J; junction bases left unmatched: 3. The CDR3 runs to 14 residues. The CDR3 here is CASSFGGQGYGYTF. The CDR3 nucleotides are TGTGCCAGCAGCTTCGGGGGACAGGGGTATGGCTACACCTTC.

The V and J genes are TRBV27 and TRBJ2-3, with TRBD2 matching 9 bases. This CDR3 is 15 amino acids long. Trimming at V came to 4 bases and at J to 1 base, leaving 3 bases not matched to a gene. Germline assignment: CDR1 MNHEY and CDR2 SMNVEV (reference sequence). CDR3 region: CASSSRTSGTDTQYF. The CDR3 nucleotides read TGTGCCAGCAGTTCGAGGACTAGCGGCACAGATACGCAGTATTTT.

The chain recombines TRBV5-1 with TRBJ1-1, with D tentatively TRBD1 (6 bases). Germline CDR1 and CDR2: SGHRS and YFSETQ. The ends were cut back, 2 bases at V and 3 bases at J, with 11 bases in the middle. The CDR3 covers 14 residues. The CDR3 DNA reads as TGCGCCAGCAGCTTACAGGGTGGGGACACTGAAGCTTTCTTT. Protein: CASSLQGGDTEAFF.

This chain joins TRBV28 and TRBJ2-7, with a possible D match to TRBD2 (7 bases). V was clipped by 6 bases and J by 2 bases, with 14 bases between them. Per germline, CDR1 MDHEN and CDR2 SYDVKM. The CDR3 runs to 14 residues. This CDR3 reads CASSEGGGPYEQYF. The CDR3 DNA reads TGTGCCAGCAGCGAAGGGGGGGGTCCCTACGAGCAGTACTTC. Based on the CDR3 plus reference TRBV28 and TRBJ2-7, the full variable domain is DVKVTQSSRYLVKRTGEKVFLECVQDMDHENMFWYRQDPGLGLRLIYFSYDVKMKEKGDIPEGYSVSREKKERFSLILESASTNQTSMYLCASSEGGGPYEQYFGPGTRLTVT.

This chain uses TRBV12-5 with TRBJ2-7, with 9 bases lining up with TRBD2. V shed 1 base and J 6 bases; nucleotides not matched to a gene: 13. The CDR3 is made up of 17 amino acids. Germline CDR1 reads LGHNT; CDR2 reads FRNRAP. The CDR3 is CASGLAEGWRGGSEQYF. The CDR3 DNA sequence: TGTGCTAGTGGTTTGGCAGAGGGGTGGCGGGGGGGATCCGAGCAGTACTTC.

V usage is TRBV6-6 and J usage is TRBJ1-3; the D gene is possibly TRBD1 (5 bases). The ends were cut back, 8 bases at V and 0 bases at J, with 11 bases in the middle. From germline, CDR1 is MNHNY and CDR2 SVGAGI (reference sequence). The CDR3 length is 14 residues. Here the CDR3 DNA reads TGTGCCAGCCGCCTCGACAGCTCTGGAAACACCATATATTTT. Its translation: CASRLDSSGNTIYF.

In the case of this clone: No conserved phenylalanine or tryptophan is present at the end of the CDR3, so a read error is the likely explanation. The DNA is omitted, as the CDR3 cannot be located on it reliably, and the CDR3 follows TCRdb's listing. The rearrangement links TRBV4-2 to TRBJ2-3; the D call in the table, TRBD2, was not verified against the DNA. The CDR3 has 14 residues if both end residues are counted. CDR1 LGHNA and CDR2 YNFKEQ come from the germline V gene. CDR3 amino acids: CASSQDTGGGPGFV.

The CDR3 reads CASSVLVGHTDTQYF. The CDR3 DNA is TGTGCCAGCAGCGTATTGGTGGGACACACAGATACGCAGTATTTT. The J gene is TRBJ2-3, the V gene TRBV9; TRBD1 might be the D (6 bases). The CDR3 has 15 residues. Germline lookup yields CDR1 SGDLS and CDR2 YYNGEE. V was shortened by 1 base and J by 2 bases, with 11 bases between the two germline ends.

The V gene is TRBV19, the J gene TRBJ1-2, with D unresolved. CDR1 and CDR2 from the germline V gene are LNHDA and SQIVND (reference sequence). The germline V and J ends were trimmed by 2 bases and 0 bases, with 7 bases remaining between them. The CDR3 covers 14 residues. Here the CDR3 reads CASSISGANYGYTF. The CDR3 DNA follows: TGTGCCAGTAGTATATCGGGAGCTAACTATGGCTACACCTTC.

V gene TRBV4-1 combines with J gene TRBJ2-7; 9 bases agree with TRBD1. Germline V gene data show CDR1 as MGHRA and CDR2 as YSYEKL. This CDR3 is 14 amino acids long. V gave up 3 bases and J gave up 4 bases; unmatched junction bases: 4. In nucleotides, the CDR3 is TGCGCCAGCAGCCAGGGACAGGGTCAGTACGAGCAGTACTTC. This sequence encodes CASSQGQGQYEQYF.

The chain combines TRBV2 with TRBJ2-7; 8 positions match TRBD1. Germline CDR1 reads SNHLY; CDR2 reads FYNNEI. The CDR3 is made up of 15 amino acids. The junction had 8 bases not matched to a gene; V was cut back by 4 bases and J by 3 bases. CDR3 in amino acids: CASSGARTGIYEQYF. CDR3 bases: TGTGCCAGCAGTGGGGCTAGGACAGGGATCTACGAGCAGTACTTC. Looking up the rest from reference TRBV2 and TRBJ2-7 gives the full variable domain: EPEVTQTPSHQVTQMGQEVILRCVPISNHLYFYWYRQILGQKVEFLVSFYNNEISEKSEIFDDQFSVERPDGSNFTLKIRSTKLEDSAMYFCASSGARTGIYEQYFGPGTRLTVT.

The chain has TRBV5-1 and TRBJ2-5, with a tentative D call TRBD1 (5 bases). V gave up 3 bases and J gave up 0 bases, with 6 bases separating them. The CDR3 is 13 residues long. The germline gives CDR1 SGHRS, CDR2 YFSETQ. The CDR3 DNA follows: TGCGCCAGCAGCTCGGACAACCAAGAGACCCAGTACTTC. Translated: CASSSDNQETQYF.